Sequencing of this T cell receptor (beta chain) was carried out in a study of blood T cell repertoires in COVID-19 (dated by TCRdb to 2018 to 2020). Background on the whole study: Samples covering the acute and convalescent phases of COVID-19 were provided by collaborators in the United States, Italy and Spain. The prospective study material was composed of cDNA or gDNA derived from T cells, B-cell-depleted T cells, or PBMCs. A freely available public database, intended as a resource for researchers studying the immune response to SARS-CoV-2, is where the repertoires were released. Where available, HLA class I and class II types were obtained from metadata supplied by the sample provider rather than from assay-based typing. Deeply sampled blood TCRbeta repertoires from subjects exposed to, actively infected with, or recovered from COVID-19 were included in the dataset. The samples were drawn from two sources: the first 160 participants of the ongoing ImmuneRACE study, and over 950 subjects contributed by 6 global collaborators. Sample metadata almost always included a de-identified subject ID, COVID-19 status, age in years and sex.

In the prospective study, participants were 18 to 89 years old, resided in about two dozen geographic areas of the United States, and were enrolled through a virtual design. Cohort assignment in the prospective study relied on participant-reported clinical history from a screening survey and a study questionnaire. A participant counted as exposed if, within 2 weeks of entering the study, that participant had been in contact with someone who had a PCR-confirmed or clinician-diagnosed COVID-19 case. In the prospective study, whole blood, serum and a nasopharyngeal or oropharyngeal swab were collected from each participant by mobile phlebotomists. Additional blood draws and questionnaires over an approximately 2-month period could optionally be provided by prospective study participants. Before DNA extraction, prospective study blood samples were shipped either frozen or at room temperature. TCRbeta CDR3 regions were amplified from genomic DNA by means of the immunoSEQ Assay, a bias-controlled multiplex PCR. As for the original processing: Within the assay, amplification of reference gene primers was used to estimate how many nucleated cells each sample contained. Sequence reads were collapsed and filtered to measure the absolute abundance of every unique TCRbeta CDR3 rearrangement. For each sample, productive Simpson clonality was calculated as the square root of Simpson's diversity index across productive rearrangements. Held by TCRdb, this immuneACCESS table contains in-frame sequences only and omits some clones. Under half of the omission traces to an unresolved V gene where checked; the cause of the rest is unknown. D and trimming were read from the DNA, whereas the V and J calls and clone size are those reported in that table. This sample lists fewer than 400,000 clones; 85% to 95% were detected once. The ten largest clones add up to 3% to 5% of the sample.

On this clone: What this receptor recognizes is not known. Base qualities were left out, and no much larger clone turns up one base away.

What the research found in general, with its limitations: Clinical and demographic metadata were provided uncurated, with the amount varying by source and participant.

V lost 6 bases and J lost 4 bases, and the count of bases not matched to a germline gene is 3. The CDR3 spans 12 residues, from the cysteine through the phenylalanine. Kept here is only the CDR3 DNA, which spans 36 bases and is read in frame from base 1. Via the germline V gene, CDR1 is SQVTM and CDR2 ANQGSEA. This sequence originates from a woman aged 25 to 39 who had been exposed to COVID-19. Sequences were obtained from PBMCs or T cells enriched from blood (not recorded which). The V gene is TRBV29-1 and the J gene is TRBJ2-1; TRBD1 aligns with 7 central bases. The DNA is TGCAGCGTCGGACAGGTATACAATGAGCAGTTCTTC. This gives the protein CSVGQVYNEQFF.